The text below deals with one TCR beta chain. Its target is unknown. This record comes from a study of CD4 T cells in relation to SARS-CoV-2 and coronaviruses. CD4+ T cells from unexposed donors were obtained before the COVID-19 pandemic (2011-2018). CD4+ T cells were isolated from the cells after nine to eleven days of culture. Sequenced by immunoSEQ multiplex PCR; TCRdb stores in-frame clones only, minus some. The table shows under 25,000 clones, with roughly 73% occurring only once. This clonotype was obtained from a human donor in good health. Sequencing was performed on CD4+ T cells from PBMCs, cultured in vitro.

CDR3 nucleotides: TGTGCCAGCAGCCCATTGGGGGGTGACTACGAGCAGTACTTC. Protein sequence: CASSPLGGDYEQYF. This chain connects TRBV11-2 to TRBJ2-7, with a weak D call TRBD2 (6 bases). Per the germline V gene, CDR1 is SGHAT and CDR2 is FQNNGV. The V end was cut by 5 bases, the J end by 3 bases, with 14 bases between. The CDR3 extends over 14 amino acids.